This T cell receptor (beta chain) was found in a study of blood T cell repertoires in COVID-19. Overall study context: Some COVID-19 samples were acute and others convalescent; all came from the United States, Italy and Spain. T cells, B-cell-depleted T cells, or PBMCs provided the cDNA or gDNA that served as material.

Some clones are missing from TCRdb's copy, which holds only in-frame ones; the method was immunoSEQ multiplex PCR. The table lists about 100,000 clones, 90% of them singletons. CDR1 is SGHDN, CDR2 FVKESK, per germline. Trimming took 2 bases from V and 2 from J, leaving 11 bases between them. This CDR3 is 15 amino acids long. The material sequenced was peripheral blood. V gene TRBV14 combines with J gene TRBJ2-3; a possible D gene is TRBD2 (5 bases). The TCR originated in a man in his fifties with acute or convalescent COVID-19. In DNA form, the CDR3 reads TGTGCCAGCAGCCAACTGTTGGGAGTCACAGATACGCAGTATTTT. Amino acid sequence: CASSQLLGVTDTQYF. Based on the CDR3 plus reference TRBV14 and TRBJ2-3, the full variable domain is EAGVTQFPSHSVIEKGQTVTLRCDPISGHDNLYWYRRVMGKEIKFLLHFVKESKQDESGMPNNRFLAERTGGTYSTLKVQPAELEDSGVYFCASSQLLGVTDTQYFGPGTRLTVL.